A single sample is the source of the 9 T cell receptor beta chains below, sequenced in a study of graft-versus-host responses after intestinal transplantation. Assay: immunoSEQ multiplex PCR; the TCRdb copy retains only in-frame clones and omits some. The sample carries 40,000 or so clones, over 85% recorded once. This sample comprised PBMCs, obtained around 280 days after transplant. The receptors originated from a human patient who received an intestinal transplant, so some T cells may come from the graft donor.

The V call is TRBV6-6, the J call TRBJ2-3; D uncertain. The germline gives CDR1 MNHNY, CDR2 SVGAGI (reference sequence). V was pared by 6 bases and J by 0 bases, with 16 bases between. The CDR3 extends over 16 amino acids. The CDR3 reads CASRPYSFSSTDTQYF. CDR3 nucleotide sequence: TGTGCCAGCAGGCCATACAGCTTCTCTAGCACAGATACGCAGTATTTT.

The chain links TRBV18 to TRBJ2-7; 12 bases align to TRBD1. The V and J ends lost 2 bases and 4 bases, in that order; junction bases with no gene match: 3. Germline values: CDR1 KGHSH, CDR2 LQKENI. The CDR3 has 15 residues. Here the CDR3 DNA reads TGTGCCAGCTCACCAGGGACAGGGGGCCTTTACGAGCAGTACTTC. This gives the protein CASSPGTGGLYEQYF.

The chain links TRBV7-9 to TRBJ2-7; D gene unclear. This CDR3 contains 10 residues. CDR1 and CDR2 from the germline V gene are SEHNR and FQNEAQ (reference sequence). V lost 8 bases, J lost 5 bases, and 7 bases lay in between. The CDR3 nucleotides are TGTGCCAGCTCTGCAAACGAGCAGTACTTC. This gives the protein CASSANEQYF.

The table lists this clone with a count of one. This sequence joins TRBV10-3 and TRBJ2-3, with TRBD1 identical over 9 bases. This CDR3 comprises 14 residues. Losses at the gene ends were 5 bases for V and 6 bases for J; bases not matched to a gene: 6. Germline-derived CDR1 and CDR2 are ENHRY and SYGVKD. CDR3 DNA sequence: TGTGCCATCAGTCCCGGGACAGGGTCGGATACGCAGTATTTT. Amino acid sequence: CAISPGTGSDTQYF.

The chain is built from TRBV5-5 and TRBJ2-3, with D unclear. The CDR3 runs 15 residues. Germline values: CDR1 SGHKS, CDR2 YYEKEE (reference sequence). V was cut by 4 bases and J by 1 base, with 13 bases left in between. The CDR3 bases are TGTGCCAGCAGCCTTGTGTTCGAAGGCACAGATACGCAGTATTTT. It translates to CASSLVFEGTDTQYF.

The V call is TRBV5-5, the J call TRBJ1-4; 9 bases map to TRBD1. The CDR3 is 17 residues long. With 5 bases clipped from V and 6 bases from J, the junction kept 14 bases outside the gene matches. Germline CDR1 is SGHKS and CDR2 is YYEKEE (reference sequence). CDR3 protein: CASSSGDRAGLYEKLFF. The DNA for the CDR3 is TGTGCCAGCAGTTCAGGGGACAGGGCGGGTCTCTATGAAAAACTGTTTTTT.

V gene TRBV10-3 combines with J gene TRBJ2-2; the D gene could be TRBD1 or TRBD2 (5 bases each). The length of the CDR3 is 14 residues. Between the trimmed V and J ends, which lost 6 bases and 3 bases, there was a span of 11 bases. The V gene's germline CDR1 is ENHRY and CDR2 SYGVKD. CDR3 bases: TGTGCCATCAGGGCCTTGGGGGACACCGGGGAGCTGTTTTTT. The encoded protein is CAIRALGDTGELFF.

J is TRBJ1-5 and V is TRBV30; 7 nucleotides line up with TRBD1. Germline CDR1 is GTSNPN and CDR2 is SVGIG (reference sequence). The trim removed 1 base at V and 6 bases at J, leaving 6 bases unmatched. CDR3 length: 14 amino acids. CDR3 sequence reads: CAWSGMTGLQPQHF. For the CDR3, the DNA is TGTGCCTGGAGTGGGATGACAGGGCTTCAGCCCCAGCATTTT. Full variable domain (missing parts from reference TRBV30 and TRBJ1-5): SQTIHQWPATLVQPVGSPLSLECTVEGTSNPNLYWYRQAAGRGLQLLFYSVGIGQISSEVPQNLSASRPQDRQFILSSKKLLLSDSGFYLCAWSGMTGLQPQHFGDGTRLSIL.

This sequence joins TRBV27 and TRBJ1-1; no clear D. CDR3 size: 13 residues. V shed 2 bases and J shed 1 base, with 5 bases lying between them. Germline CDR1 reads MNHEY; CDR2 reads SMNVEV (reference sequence). CDR3 sequence: CASSLNKNTEAFF. In DNA form, the CDR3 reads TGTGCCAGCAGTTTAAACAAGAACACTGAAGCTTTCTTT.